Shown below are 14 T cell receptor beta chains from a single sample sequenced in a study of OX40 agonist ivuxolimab in advanced cancers. Assay used: immunoSEQ multiplex PCR; TCRdb lists only in-frame clones, some missing. The sample lists approximately 15,000 clones; more than 85% were seen once. The sample in question was CD4+ or CD8+ T cells sorted from blood, obtained in a trial of the OX40 agonist ivuxolimab. These receptors were taken from an adult with an advanced solid tumor such as melanoma, head and neck, liver or kidney cancer.

The chain couples TRBV6-5 to TRBJ2-1; 10 nucleotides line up with TRBD2. Germline V lookup: CDR1 MNHEY, CDR2 SVGAGI. Trimming removed 8 bases from V and 6 bases from J; junction bases left unmatched: 4. This CDR3 comprises 13 residues. The CDR3 sequence: CASLPSGSNEQFF. CDR3 in DNA: TGTGCCAGCCTACCTAGCGGGAGCAATGAGCAGTTCTTC.

The CDR3 region has the DNA TGTGCCAGCAGTGACCCCTTTGACAGGGGTCTATCCTACGAGCAGTACTTC. Translating it yields CASSDPFDRGLSYEQYF. The chain recombines TRBV2 with TRBJ2-7; 8 bases agree with TRBD1. Germline CDR1 and CDR2: SNHLY and FYNNEI. After removal of 3 bases from V and 1 base from J, the junction contained 11 bases not matched to a gene. This CDR3 has 17 residues.

J is TRBJ2-3 and V is TRBV9, with 9 bases identical to TRBD2. Germline values: CDR1 SGDLS, CDR2 YYNGEE. The trim removed 0 bases at V and 2 bases at J, leaving 4 bases unmatched. This CDR3 contains 16 residues. The CDR3 region has the DNA TGTGCCAGCAGCGTAGAAGGCGGGGGGGCCACAGATACGCAGTATTTT. The encoded protein is CASSVEGGGATDTQYF.

V is TRBV11-2 and J is TRBJ2-2, with 8 bases lining up with TRBD2. Germline V gene lookup returns CDR1 SGHAT and CDR2 FQNNGV. The CDR3 is 15 residues long. V lost 5 bases and J lost 6; bases outside the gene matches: 8. The chain's CDR3 is CASSLSGSMAGELFF. The CDR3 DNA reads as TGTGCCAGCAGCCTAAGCGGGAGCATGGCCGGGGAGCTGTTTTTT. Full variable domain (missing parts from reference TRBV11-2 and TRBJ2-2): EAGVAQSPRYKIIEKRQSVAFWCNPISGHATLYWYQQILGQGPKLLIQFQNNGVVDDSQLPKDRFSAERLKGVDSTLKIQPAKLEDSAVYLCASSLSGSMAGELFFGEGSRLTVL.

The rearrangement links TRBV5-6 to TRBJ2-7; possibly TRBD1 for D (6 bases). The ends were cut back, 0 bases at V and 4 bases at J, with 17 bases in the middle. This CDR3 is 16 amino acids long. Germline CDR1 reads SGHDT; CDR2 reads YYEEEE. CDR3 residues: CASSLGRGQFRYEQYF. The DNA for the CDR3 is TGTGCCAGCAGCTTGGGCCGAGGACAGTTTCGGTACGAGCAGTACTTC.

With respect to this clone: With a far larger clone one base away, a read error is the likely cause. The rearrangement uses TRBV5-1 and TRBJ2-7; D might be TRBD2 (7 bases). The CDR3 length is 15 residues. Germline V CDR1 and CDR2: SGHRS, YFSETQ. Trimming stripped 2 bases from V and 2 bases from J, with 14 bases between. This CDR3 reads CASSLRGARAYEQYF. Written as DNA, the CDR3 is TGCGCCAGCAGCTTACGGGGGGCCAGGGCCTACGAGCAGTACTTC. Full variable domain (outside the CDR3, taken from reference TRBV5-1 and TRBJ2-7): KAGVTQTPRYLIKTRGQQVTLSCSPISGHRSVSWYQQTPGQGLQFLFEYFSETQRNKGNFPGRFSGRQFSNSRSEMNVSTLELGDSALYLCASSLRGARAYEQYFGPGTRLTVT.

The chain has TRBV10-3 and TRBJ2-5; the D gene is possibly TRBD2 (6 bases). The CDR3 covers 13 residues. V was cut by 2 bases and J by 11 bases, with 15 bases left in between. From germline, CDR1 is ENHRY and CDR2 SYGVKD. The CDR3: CAISEPGGREQYF. Written as DNA, the CDR3 is TGTGCCATCAGTGAGCCAGGTGGTCGGGAGCAGTACTTC.

The chain carries TRBV27 and TRBJ2-1, with 10 positions matching TRBD2. The CDR3 covers 16 residues. CDR1 MNHEY and CDR2 SMNVEV come from the germline V gene (reference sequence). With V trimmed by 3 bases and J by 1 base, 3 bases remained unmatched. DNA for the CDR3: TGTGCCAGCAGTTTCCCAGCGGGAGGGTCCTACAATGAGCAGTTCTTC. This gives the protein CASSFPAGGSYNEQFF.

This chain uses TRBV21-1 with TRBJ2-5; no DNA check was done on the table's D call, TRBD2. TRBV21-1 is recorded as a pseudogene. The length of the CDR3 is 15 residues. CDR3 residues: CASSKAESVEETQYF. CDR3 DNA sequence: TGTGCCAGCAGCAAAGCGGAGTCGGTGGAGGAGACCCAGTACTTC.

The genes are TRBV4-1 and TRBJ2-2; D is uncertain. V dropped 0 bases and J dropped 3 bases, with 11 bases sitting between them. Germline V gene lookup returns CDR1 MGHRA and CDR2 YSYEKL. CDR3 length equals 16 residues. Here the CDR3 DNA reads TGCGCCAGCAGCCAAGAGGAGACCCTTTACACCGGGGAGCTGTTTTTT. Translating gives CASSQEETLYTGELFF.

The V call is TRBV5-1, the J call TRBJ2-2, with D possibly being TRBD1 or TRBD2 (5 bases each). Germline V CDR1 and CDR2: SGHRS, YFSETQ. The V end lost 6 bases, the J end lost 2 bases, and 17 bases lay between the germline ends. This CDR3 has 16 amino acids. CDR3 protein: CASTRLGDDNTGELFF. The CDR3 nucleotides read TGCGCCAGCACCCGCTTGGGGGACGACAACACCGGGGAGCTGTTTTTT. The full variable domain, completed using reference TRBV5-1 and TRBJ2-2, is KAGVTQTPRYLIKTRGQQVTLSCSPISGHRSVSWYQQTPGQGLQFLFEYFSETQRNKGNFPGRFSGRQFSNSRSEMNVSTLELGDSALYLCASTRLGDDNTGELFFGEGSRLTVL.

This chain connects TRBV6-1 to TRBJ1-1; D gene unclear. The CDR3 spans 17 residues. Germline assignment: CDR1 MNHNS and CDR2 SASEGT. V shed 3 bases and J shed 0 bases, with 17 bases lying between them. The CDR3 nucleotides are TGTGCCAGCAGTGATCCGTGGGAAGGAGGAGTGAACACTGAAGCTTTCTTT. It codes for CASSDPWEGGVNTEAFF.

The V and J genes are TRBV19 and TRBJ1-1, with 8 bases aligning to TRBD1. From germline, CDR1 is LNHDA and CDR2 SQIVND (reference sequence). The CDR3 runs to 12 residues. V lost 6 bases, J lost 7 bases, and 4 bases stayed unmatched. DNA for the CDR3: TGTGCCAGTAGCCCAGGGGGCCTTGAAGCTTTCTTT. Translation: CASSPGGLEAFF.

This sequence joins TRBV6-5 and TRBJ2-7, with TRBD2 identical over 9 bases. The ends lost 5 bases at V and 2 bases at J; junction bases unmatched: 4. The CDR3 extends over 14 amino acids. Germline CDR1 reads MNHEY; CDR2 reads SVGAGI. As DNA, the CDR3 is TGTGCCAGCAGTCCCGGGACTAGCCCCTACGAGCAGTACTTC. It yields the protein CASSPGTSPYEQYF.